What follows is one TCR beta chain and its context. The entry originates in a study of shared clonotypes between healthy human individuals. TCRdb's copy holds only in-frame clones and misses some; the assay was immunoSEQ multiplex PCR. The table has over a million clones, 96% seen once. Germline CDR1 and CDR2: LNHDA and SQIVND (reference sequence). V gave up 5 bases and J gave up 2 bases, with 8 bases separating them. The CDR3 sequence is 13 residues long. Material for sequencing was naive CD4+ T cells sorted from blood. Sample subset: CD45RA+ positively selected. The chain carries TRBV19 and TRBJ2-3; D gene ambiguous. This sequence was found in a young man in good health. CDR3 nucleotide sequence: TGTGCCAGTAGTTCTCGCCTCACAGATACGCAGTATTTT. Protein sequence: CASSSRLTDTQYF.